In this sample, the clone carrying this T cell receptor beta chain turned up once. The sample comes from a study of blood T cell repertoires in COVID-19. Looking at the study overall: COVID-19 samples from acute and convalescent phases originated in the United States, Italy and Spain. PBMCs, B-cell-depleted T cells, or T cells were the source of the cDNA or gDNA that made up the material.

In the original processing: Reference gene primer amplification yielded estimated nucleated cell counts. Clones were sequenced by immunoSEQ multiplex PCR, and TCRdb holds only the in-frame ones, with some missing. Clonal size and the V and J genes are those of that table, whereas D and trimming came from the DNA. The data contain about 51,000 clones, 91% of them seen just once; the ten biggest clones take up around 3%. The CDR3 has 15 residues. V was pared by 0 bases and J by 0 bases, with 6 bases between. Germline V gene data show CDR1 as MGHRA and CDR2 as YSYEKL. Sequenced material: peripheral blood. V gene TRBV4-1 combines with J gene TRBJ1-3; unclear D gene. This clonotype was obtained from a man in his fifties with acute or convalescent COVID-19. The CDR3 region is CASSQDIHSGNTIYF. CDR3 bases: TGCGCCAGCAGCCAAGACATACACTCTGGAAACACCATATATTTT.